Below, 9 T cell receptor beta chains from the same sample are listed, as sequenced in a study of cytomegalovirus exposure and HLA in healthy donors. The PCR employed 60 Vbeta primers together with 13 Jbeta primers. Clones were read by immunoSEQ multiplex PCR, and TCRdb kept only the in-frame ones, dropping some. Of roughly 170,000 clones in the sample, 77% are singletons; the top ten hold under 2%. The sequenced sample was PBMCs. These receptor sequences come from a woman in her 30s in good health and CMV-seronegative.

The genes are TRBV15 and TRBJ2-2; possible D gene TRBD1, 6 bases. Germline assignment: CDR1 LNHNV and CDR2 YYDKDF (reference sequence). This CDR3 spans 14 amino acids. Trimming pared 6 bases from V and 2 bases from J, leaving 10 bases between. The CDR3 reads CATRRTDNTGELFF. In DNA form, the CDR3 reads TGTGCCACCAGAAGGACAGATAACACCGGGGAGCTGTTTTTT.

The chain is built from TRBV25-1 and TRBJ2-7; D is uncertain. Trimming removed 2 bases from V and 6 bases from J, with 17 bases in between. Germline V CDR1 and CDR2: MGHDK, SYGVNS. This CDR3 contains 15 residues. For the CDR3, the DNA is TGTGCCAGCAGTGAAAGCGACCGGTTTCGCGCCGAGCAGTACTTC. Residues: CASSESDRFRAEQYF.

As regards this clone: One junction end disagrees with the germline gene, perhaps due to a read error. This chain connects TRBV7-9 to TRBJ2-7; 8 nucleotides match TRBD1. Germline-derived CDR1 and CDR2 are SEHNR and FQNEAQ (reference sequence). This CDR3 comprises 17 residues. In nucleotides, the CDR3 is TGTTCCAGCAGCCCCGCTTGGGCGGGACAGGATTCCTACGAGCAGTACTTC. Its protein product is CSSSPAWAGQDSYEQYF.

The chain is built from TRBV7-9 and TRBJ1-5, with TRBD1 matching 8 bases. This CDR3 has 15 amino acids. After removal of 4 bases from V and 2 bases from J, the junction contained 4 bases not matched to a gene. Germline values: CDR1 SEHNR, CDR2 FQNEAQ (reference sequence). The CDR3 region is CASSSGTGGNQPQHF. In DNA, the CDR3 is TGTGCCAGCAGCTCCGGGACAGGTGGCAATCAGCCCCAGCATTTT.

The genes are TRBV2 and TRBJ2-1, with D perhaps matching TRBD2 (6 bases). CDR1 and CDR2 (germline): SNHLY, FYNNEI. V lost 2 bases and J 0 bases, leaving 17 bases between the germline ends. The CDR3 is 18 residues long. CDR3 residues: CASSERRGTRSSYNEQFF. For the CDR3, the DNA is TGTGCCAGCAGTGAAAGGAGGGGCACCCGAAGCTCCTACAATGAGCAGTTCTTC.

The rearrangement joins TRBV15 to TRBJ1-1, with D uncertain. The V gene lost 8 bases and the J gene lost 5 bases, with 15 bases spanning the gap. Germline V CDR1 and CDR2: LNHNV, YYDKDF (reference sequence). The CDR3 has 13 amino acids. The CDR3 nucleotides read TGTGCCACCGAATTATACGGTTCTACTGAAGCTTTCTTT. This translates into CATELYGSTEAFF.

The V gene is TRBV27, the J gene TRBJ2-3, with D possibly being TRBD2 (6 bases). Trimming shortened V by 3 bases and J by 4 bases, and 14 bases separated the two germline ends. Germline-derived CDR1 and CDR2 are MNHEY and SMNVEV (reference sequence). CDR3 size: 15 residues. CDR3: CASSFGGSTPDTQYF. DNA of the CDR3: TGTGCCAGCAGTTTTGGGGGGAGTACCCCAGATACGCAGTATTTT.

The chain joins TRBV19 to TRBJ2-2; TRBD1 is a possible D gene (6 bases). The CDR3 spans 14 residues. Trimming stripped 7 bases from V and 3 bases from J, with 12 bases between. The germline V gene encodes CDR1 LNHDA and CDR2 SQIVND (reference sequence). CDR3 nucleotides: TGTGCCAGTAAAAAATACAGGGACACCGGGGAGCTGTTTTTT. As protein: CASKKYRDTGELFF.

The V gene is TRBV5-1, the J gene TRBJ2-1, with D possibly TRBD2 on 6 matching bases. Germline V gene sequence: CDR1 SGHRS, CDR2 YFSETQ. V lost 0 bases to trimming and J lost 10 bases, with 23 bases between them. This CDR3 has 17 amino acids. CDR3 region: CASSLGAAGSSYREQFF. CDR3 in DNA: TGCGCCAGCAGCTTGGGAGCGGCGGGGAGCTCCTACAGGGAGCAGTTCTTC. Filled out from reference TRBV5-1 and TRBJ2-1, the complete variable domain reads KAGVTQTPRYLIKTRGQQVTLSCSPISGHRSVSWYQQTPGQGLQFLFEYFSETQRNKGNFPGRFSGRQFSNSRSEMNVSTLELGDSALYLCASSLGAAGSSYREQFFGPGTRLTVL.